A single sample is the source of the 20 T cell receptor beta chains below, sequenced in a study of memory CD4+ T cells and cytomegalovirus serostatus. The sort gate was single viable CD3+CD4+CD8-CD45RO+ cells for memory CD4+ T cells. Sequencing used immunoSEQ multiplex PCR; TCRdb keeps in-frame clones, though not all of them. The sample yields 50,000 or so clones, approximately 80% seen once. Source material: memory CD4+ T cells from blood. The source of these receptors is an adult in good health and CMV-seropositive.

The J gene is TRBJ2-2, the V gene TRBV6-1; D uncertain. Trimming took off 1 base at V and 4 bases at J, with 10 bases between the two ends. CDR3 length: 15 residues. Germline lookup yields CDR1 MNHNS and CDR2 SASEGT. The CDR3: CASSEVPLGTGELFF. The CDR3 DNA reads TGTGCCAGCAGTGAAGTCCCTCTGGGCACCGGGGAGCTGTTTTTT.

The chain joins TRBV2 to TRBJ2-3; TRBD1 aligns across 9 bases. J was trimmed by 2 bases and V by 8 bases; bases with no gene match: 5. Germline V gene data show CDR1 as SNHLY and CDR2 as FYNNEI. CDR3 length: 14 residues. CDR3 amino acids: CASGWTGATDTQYF. The CDR3 nucleotides read TGTGCCAGCGGTTGGACAGGGGCCACAGATACGCAGTATTTT.

V is TRBV27 and J is TRBJ2-5; D is possibly TRBD1 (5 bases). Germline loops: CDR1 MNHEY, CDR2 SMNVEV (reference sequence). Trimming took off 6 bases at V and 4 bases at J, with 12 bases between the two ends. This CDR3 has 13 residues. CDR3 DNA sequence: TGTGCCAGCAGAGCCCAGGGTACAGAGACCCAGTACTTC. This translates into CASRAQGTETQYF.

The rearrangement joins TRBV5-4 to TRBJ2-3; 8 nucleotides match TRBD2. Germline CDR1 and CDR2: SGHNT and YYREEE (reference sequence). With V trimmed by 3 bases and J by 7 bases, 13 bases remained unmatched. CDR3 length: 16 amino acids. CDR3 DNA: TGTGCCAGCAGCTCGGGACTAGTAGACCATGGGAATACGCAGTATTTT. Protein sequence: CASSSGLVDHGNTQYF.

V and J are TRBV5-1 and TRBJ2-1; maybe TRBD2 (5 bases). Germline V lookup: CDR1 SGHRS, CDR2 YFSETQ. The CDR3 totals 15 residues. Trimming took 4 bases from V and 0 from J, leaving 11 bases between them. CDR3 coding DNA: TGCGCCAGCAGCCGGGAATTGAGCTCCTACAATGAGCAGTTCTTC. It specifies CASSRELSSYNEQFF.

A few counts support this clone. The genes are TRBV7-9 and TRBJ1-6; 7 nucleotides agree with TRBD1. This CDR3 spans 14 amino acids. Germline V lookup: CDR1 SEHNR, CDR2 FQNEAQ (reference sequence). V gave up 2 bases and J gave up 9 bases; unmatched junction bases: 4. The CDR3 region has the DNA TGTGCCAGCAGCTTAAGACAGGGTGGTTCACCCCTCCACTTT. This sequence encodes CASSLRQGGSPLHF.

The chain has TRBV6-6 and TRBJ1-5; D gene uncertain. The CDR3 consists of 15 residues. Germline values: CDR1 MNHNY, CDR2 SVGAGI (reference sequence). The V and J ends lost 10 bases and 3 bases respectively, with 19 bases between them. The CDR3 region is CANYETGPSNQPQHF. The CDR3 region has the DNA TGTGCCAACTACGAAACCGGGCCCTCCAATCAGCCCCAGCATTTT.

J is TRBJ1-4 and V is TRBV28; D possibly corresponds to TRBD1 (6 bases). Germline-derived CDR1 and CDR2 are MDHEN and SYDVKM. This CDR3 region has 15 residues. V shed 5 bases and J shed 8 bases, with 18 bases lying between them. CDR3 sequence reads: CASSNRGGSGEKLFF. CDR3 bases: TGTGCCAGCAGTAACCGAGGGGGGTCTGGGGAAAAACTGTTTTTT.

The chain is built from TRBV5-1 and TRBJ1-1, with D tentatively TRBD1 (6 bases). Trimming took off 3 bases at V and 5 bases at J, with 14 bases between the two ends. The germline V gene has CDR1 SGHRS and CDR2 YFSETQ. The CDR3 contains 14 residues. The CDR3 sequence is CASSSQGRGTEAFF. The CDR3 DNA reads as TGCGCCAGCAGCTCACAGGGAAGGGGAACTGAAGCTTTCTTT. Filled out from reference TRBV5-1 and TRBJ1-1, the complete variable domain reads KAGVTQTPRYLIKTRGQQVTLSCSPISGHRSVSWYQQTPGQGLQFLFEYFSETQRNKGNFPGRFSGRQFSNSRSEMNVSTLELGDSALYLCASSSQGRGTEAFFGQGTRLTVV.

This clone was seen only once. The chain couples TRBV7-2 to TRBJ1-5; D not certain. Germline CDR1 SGHTA, CDR2 FQGNSA. The V end lost 5 bases, the J end lost 7 bases, and 9 bases lay between the germline ends. The length of the CDR3 is 12 residues. As DNA, the CDR3 is TGTGCCAGCAGCCACTTTGGCCAGCCCCAGCATTTT. As protein: CASSHFGQPQHF.

The chain uses TRBV2 and TRBJ1-4; 10 nucleotides align to TRBD1. CDR1 is SNHLY and CDR2 is FYNNEI in the germline V gene. Trimming at V came to 6 bases and at J to 7 bases, leaving 11 bases not matched to a gene. CDR3 size: 16 residues. The CDR3 sequence is CASRKNLDRGIEKLFF. The CDR3 coding sequence is TGTGCCAGCAGAAAAAATTTGGACAGGGGGATTGAAAAACTGTTTTTT.

This clone was counted only a few times. The rearrangement links TRBV6-1 to TRBJ2-6, with TRBD1 matching over 10 bases. Germline lookup yields CDR1 MNHNS and CDR2 SASEGT. V dropped 4 bases and J dropped 2; count of bases not matched to a gene: 8. The CDR3 has 18 residues. The DNA for the CDR3 is TGTGCCAGCAGTGCCCCCCGACAGGGGGCAGCTGGGGCCAACGTCCTGACTTTC. Translated, it gives CASSAPRQGAAGANVLTF.

V and J are TRBV12-5 and TRBJ1-6, with D perhaps TRBD1 (5 bases). Germline V gene lookup returns CDR1 LGHNT and CDR2 FRNRAP. The CDR3 runs 14 residues. The ends were cut back, 5 bases at V and 7 bases at J, with 12 bases in the middle. The CDR3 nucleotides are TGTGCTAGTGGTACATCGGGACGAAATTCACCCCTCCACTTT. It yields the protein CASGTSGRNSPLHF.

The V gene is TRBV19, the J gene TRBJ2-5; no firm D call. CDR1 and CDR2 (germline): LNHDA, SQIVND (reference sequence). Trimming took off 8 bases at V and 2 bases at J, with 9 bases between the two ends. The CDR3 is 12 residues long. The CDR3 coding sequence is TGTGCCAGTGGACCGACACAAGAGACCCAGTACTTC. Amino acid sequence: CASGPTQETQYF.

A remark on this clone: A junction boundary mismatches the germline segment, possibly from a read error. The chain joins TRBV2 to TRBJ1-5, with 7 bases lining up with TRBD1. Per the germline V gene, CDR1 is SNHLY and CDR2 is FYNNEI. The CDR3 loop spans 14 amino acids. CDR3 nucleotides: TGTGCCAGCAGAGAAGGGACAGTCAATCAGCCCCAGCATTTT. This codes for CASREGTVNQPQHF.

The chain combines TRBV7-2 with TRBJ1-2; D unclear. V lost 1 base and J 4 bases, leaving 7 bases between the germline ends. CDR3 size: 13 residues. In germline, CDR1 is SGHTA, CDR2 FQGNSA. The CDR3 loop is CASSLESGYGYTF. The CDR3 DNA follows: TGTGCCAGCAGCTTAGAGTCGGGCTATGGCTACACCTTC.

The chain joins TRBV7-2 to TRBJ2-5; 7 bases fit TRBD1. The CDR3 has 14 amino acids. Losses at the gene ends were 4 bases for V and 4 bases for J; bases not matched to a gene: 6. The germline V gene has CDR1 SGHTA and CDR2 FQGNSA. The DNA for the CDR3 is TGTGCCAGCAGCTCCTACAGGGGTCCAGAGACCCAGTACTTC. Translating it yields CASSSYRGPETQYF.

CDR3 sequence: CASSVAWTGGYGYTF. CDR3 coding DNA: TGTGCCAGCAGCGTAGCCTGGACAGGGGGCTATGGCTACACCTTC. The genes are TRBV9 and TRBJ1-2; TRBD1 matches at 10 bases. CDR1 and CDR2 from the germline V gene are SGDLS and YYNGEE. The CDR3 sequence is 15 residues long. V shed 0 bases, J shed 4 bases, and the junction held 3 bases outside the gene matches. The variable domain in full, with the rest retrieved from reference TRBV9 and TRBJ1-2, is DSGVTQTPKHLITATGQRVTLRCSPRSGDLSVYWYQQSLDQGLQFLIQYYNGEERAKGNILERFSAQQFPDLHSELNLSSLELGDSALYFCASSVAWTGGYGYTFGSGTRLTVV.

The chain is built from TRBV7-9 and TRBJ1-1; tentative D call: TRBD1 (5 bases). V was trimmed by 4 bases and J by 0 bases, leaving 9 bases between them. The CDR3 length is 14 residues. Germline CDR1 SEHNR, CDR2 FQNEAQ (reference sequence). CDR3 residues: CASSYPGLNTEAFF. The DNA for the CDR3 is TGTGCCAGCAGCTATCCAGGGTTGAACACTGAAGCTTTCTTT.

The gene calls are TRBV28 and TRBJ2-6; D gene uncertain. This CDR3 is built from 13 residues. The germline CDR1 and CDR2 sequences are MDHEN and SYDVKM. V lost 7 bases and J lost 2, with 6 bases in between. CDR3 nucleotide sequence: TGTGCCAGCACCACCCCTGGGGCCAACGTCCTGACTTTC. Protein product: CASTTPGANVLTF.